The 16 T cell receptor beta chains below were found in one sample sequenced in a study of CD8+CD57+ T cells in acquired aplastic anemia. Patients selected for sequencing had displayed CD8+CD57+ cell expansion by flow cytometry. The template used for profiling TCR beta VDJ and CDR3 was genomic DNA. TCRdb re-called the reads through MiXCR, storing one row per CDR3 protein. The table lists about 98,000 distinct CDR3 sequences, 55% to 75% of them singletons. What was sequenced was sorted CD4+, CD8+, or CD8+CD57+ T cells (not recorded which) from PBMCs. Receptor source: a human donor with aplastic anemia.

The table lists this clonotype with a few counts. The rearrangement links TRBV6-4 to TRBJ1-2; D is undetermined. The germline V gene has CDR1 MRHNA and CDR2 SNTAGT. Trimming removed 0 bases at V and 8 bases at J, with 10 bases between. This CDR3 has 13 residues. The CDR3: CASSDSERGGYTF. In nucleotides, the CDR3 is TGTGCCAGCAGTGACTCTGAAAGAGGAGGCTACACCTTC.

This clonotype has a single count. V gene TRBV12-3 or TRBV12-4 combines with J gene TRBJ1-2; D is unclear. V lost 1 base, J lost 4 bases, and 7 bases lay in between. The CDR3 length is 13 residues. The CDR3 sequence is CASSLGLPYGYTF. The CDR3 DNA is TGTGCCAGCAGTTTAGGACTTCCCTATGGCTACACCTTC.

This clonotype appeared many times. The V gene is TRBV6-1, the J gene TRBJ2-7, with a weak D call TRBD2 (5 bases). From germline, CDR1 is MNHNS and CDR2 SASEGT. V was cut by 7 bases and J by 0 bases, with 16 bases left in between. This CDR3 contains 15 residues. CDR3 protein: CASKEVVVPSYEQYF. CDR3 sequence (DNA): TGTGCCAGCAAGGAGGTCGTGGTTCCCTCCTACGAGCAGTACTTC.

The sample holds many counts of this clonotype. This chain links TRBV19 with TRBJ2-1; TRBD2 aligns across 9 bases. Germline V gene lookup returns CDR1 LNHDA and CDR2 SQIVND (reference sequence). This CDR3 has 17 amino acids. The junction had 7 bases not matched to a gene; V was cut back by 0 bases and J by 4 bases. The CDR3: CASSIDLASGAYNEQFF. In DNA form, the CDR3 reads TGTGCCAGTAGTATAGATCTCGCTAGCGGGGCGTACAATGAGCAGTTCTTC.

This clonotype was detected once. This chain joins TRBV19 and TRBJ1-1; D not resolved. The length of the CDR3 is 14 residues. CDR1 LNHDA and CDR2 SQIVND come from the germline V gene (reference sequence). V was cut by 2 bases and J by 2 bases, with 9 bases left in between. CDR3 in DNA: TGTGCCAGTAGTATAATCGTCAGTAACACTGAAGCTTTCTTT. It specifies CASSIIVSNTEAFF.

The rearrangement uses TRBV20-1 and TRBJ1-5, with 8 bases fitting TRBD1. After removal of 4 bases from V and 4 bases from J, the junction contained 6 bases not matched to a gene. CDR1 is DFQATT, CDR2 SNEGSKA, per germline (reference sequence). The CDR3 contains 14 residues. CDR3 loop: CSANRGAGNQPQHF. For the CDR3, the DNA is TGCAGTGCTAACAGGGGGGCGGGGAATCAGCCCCAGCATTTT.

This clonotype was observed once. CDR3 amino acids: CAVAATGTSNNEQFF. The CDR3 DNA sequence: TGTGCCGTCGCGGCAACCGGGACTTCAAACAATGAGCAGTTCTTC. The V call is TRBV10-3, the J call TRBJ2-1; TRBD2 is a possible D gene (6 bases). Germline V gives CDR1 ENHRY, CDR2 SYGVKD. The CDR3 sequence is 15 residues long. With 11 bases removed from V and 5 bases from J, the gap between germline ends came to 22 bases.

The chain's CDR3 is CASSWTGQPQHF. CDR3 DNA sequence: TGTGCCAGCAGTTGGACTGGACAGCCCCAGCATTTT. This chain joins TRBV6-5 and TRBJ1-5; D is unresolved. The CDR3 is 12 residues long. Germline V gives CDR1 MNHEY, CDR2 SVGAGI. The V end lost 4 bases, the J end lost 7 bases, and 8 bases lay between the germline ends.

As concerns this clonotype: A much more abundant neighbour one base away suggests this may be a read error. Here the CDR3 reads CSAPEGGMEIQYF. CDR3 coding DNA: TGCAGTGCTCCCGAGGGGGGGATGGAGATCCAGTACTTC. This chain joins TRBV20-1 and TRBJ2-5, with D maybe TRBD2 (7 bases). This CDR3 spans 13 amino acids. Germline V CDR1 and CDR2: DFQATT, SNEGSKA (reference sequence).

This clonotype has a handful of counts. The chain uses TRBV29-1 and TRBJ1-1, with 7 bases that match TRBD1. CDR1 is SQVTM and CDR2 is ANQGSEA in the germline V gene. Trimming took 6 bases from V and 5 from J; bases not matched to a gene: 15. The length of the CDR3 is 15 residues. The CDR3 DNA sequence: TGCAGCGTAGACCTAGGGACAGCCCTTAGGACTGAAGCTTTCTTT. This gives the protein CSVDLGTALRTEAFF.

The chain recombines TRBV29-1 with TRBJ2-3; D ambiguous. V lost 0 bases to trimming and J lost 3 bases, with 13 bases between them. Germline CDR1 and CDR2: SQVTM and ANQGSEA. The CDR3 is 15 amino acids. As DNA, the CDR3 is TGCAGCGTTGAAGATCCCCGACGGCCGACAGATACGCAGTATTTT. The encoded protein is CSVEDPRRPTDTQYF.

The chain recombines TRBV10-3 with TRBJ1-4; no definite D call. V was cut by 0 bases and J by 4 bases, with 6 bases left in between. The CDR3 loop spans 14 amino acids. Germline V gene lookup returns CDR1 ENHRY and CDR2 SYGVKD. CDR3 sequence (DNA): TGTGCCATCAGTGAGTCCCTGGGTAATGAAAAACTGTTTTTT. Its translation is CAISESLGNEKLFF.

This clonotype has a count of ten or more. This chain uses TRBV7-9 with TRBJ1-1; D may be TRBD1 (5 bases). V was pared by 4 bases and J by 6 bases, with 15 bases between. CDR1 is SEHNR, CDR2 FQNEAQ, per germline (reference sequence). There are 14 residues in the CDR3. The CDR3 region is CASSSMVGVAEAFF. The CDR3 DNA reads TGTGCCAGCAGCTCGATGGTAGGGGTAGCTGAAGCTTTCTTT.

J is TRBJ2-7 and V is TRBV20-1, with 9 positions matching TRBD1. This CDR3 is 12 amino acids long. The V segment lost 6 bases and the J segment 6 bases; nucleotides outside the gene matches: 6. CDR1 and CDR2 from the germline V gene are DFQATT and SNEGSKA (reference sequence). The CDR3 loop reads CSAVQGAGEQYF. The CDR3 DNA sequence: TGCAGTGCAGTACAGGGGGCTGGCGAGCAGTACTTC.

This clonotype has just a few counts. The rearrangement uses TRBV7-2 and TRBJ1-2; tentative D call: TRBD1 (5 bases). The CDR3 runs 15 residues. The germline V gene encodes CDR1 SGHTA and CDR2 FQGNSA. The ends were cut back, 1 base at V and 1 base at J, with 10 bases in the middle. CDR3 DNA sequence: TGTGCCAGCAGCTTAGGCCAGGGCGGTAACTATGGCTACACCTTC. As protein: CASSLGQGGNYGYTF.

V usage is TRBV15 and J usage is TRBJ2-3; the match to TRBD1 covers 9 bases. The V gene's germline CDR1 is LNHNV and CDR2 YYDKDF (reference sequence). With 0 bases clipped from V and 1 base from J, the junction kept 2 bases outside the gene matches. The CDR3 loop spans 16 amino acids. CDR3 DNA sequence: TGTGCCACCAGCAGAGAGCGGGACAGGGGCACAGATACGCAGTATTTT. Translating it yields CATSRERDRGTDTQYF.